This T cell receptor (beta chain) was captured by sequencing in a study of shared clonotypes between healthy human individuals. Terminally differentiated effector memory CD45RA+ cells were excluded from the naive CD8 cells, which were CD45RO-negative and positively selected for CCR7. The donors, healthy adults who were HIV-negative, had experienced no recent acute infections or vaccinations. Whole-study findings and limits: Relative to clonotypes present in all four donors, those not shared had lower generation probabilities.

This clone was found once. Its antigen remains unidentified. Per the study methods: Without quality scores, immunoSEQ junctional reads could not be filtered like full-length reads. Some clones are missing from TCRdb's copy, which holds only in-frame ones; the method was immunoSEQ multiplex PCR. The V and J calls and the clone size are those of that table, but D and trimming were determined from the DNA. The repertoire holds about 2.2 million clones, with 85% to 95% as singletons. The CDR3 extends over 16 amino acids. Per germline, CDR1 SQVTM and CDR2 ANQGSEA. J gave up 4 bases and V 6 bases, and 14 bases lay outside the gene matches.

The sequenced material came from naive CD8+ T cells from PBMCs. The source is a man aged 18 to 29 in good health. Some clones in this sample may be carry-over from other donors' samples. The chain carries TRBV29-1 and TRBJ2-1; 8 bases fit TRBD1. CDR3 DNA: TGCAGCGTCTGGACGGAGACGGACAGGGCGTACAATGAGCAGTTCTTC. This gives the protein CSVWTETDRAYNEQFF.